These 2 T cell receptor beta chains originate from one sample sequenced in a study of OX40 agonist ivuxolimab in advanced cancers. Repertoires were generated with immunoSEQ multiplex PCR, while TCRdb's copy carries only in-frame clones and drops some. The table has 15,000 to 25,000 clones, approximately 86% seen once. The sample consisted of CD4+ or CD8+ T cells sorted from blood, taken in a trial of the OX40 agonist ivuxolimab. These receptors were obtained from an adult with an advanced solid tumor such as melanoma, head and neck, liver or kidney cancer.

V usage is TRBV9 and J usage is TRBJ1-2, with a possible D match to TRBD1 (5 bases). Trimming removed 2 bases from V and 6 bases from J, with 11 bases in between. In germline, CDR1 is SGDLS, CDR2 YYNGEE. The CDR3 spans 13 residues. CDR3 nucleotides: TGTGCCAGCAGCGTTGGCAGGGTGGATGGCTACACCTTC. This gives the protein CASSVGRVDGYTF. Supplemented by reference TRBV9 and TRBJ1-2, the full variable domain reads DSGVTQTPKHLITATGQRVTLRCSPRSGDLSVYWYQQSLDQGLQFLIQYYNGEERAKGNILERFSAQQFPDLHSELNLSSLELGDSALYFCASSVGRVDGYTFGSGTRLTVV.

CDR3 in DNA: TGTGCCACCGGGCGGCCCGGTTTGGCATACGAGCAGTACTTC. It encodes CATGRPGLAYEQYF. The rearrangement uses TRBV15 and TRBJ2-7; D not certain. The germline V and J ends were trimmed by 8 bases and 4 bases, with 18 bases remaining between them. The CDR3 sequence is 14 residues long. Germline CDR1 reads LNHNV; CDR2 reads YYDKDF (reference sequence).